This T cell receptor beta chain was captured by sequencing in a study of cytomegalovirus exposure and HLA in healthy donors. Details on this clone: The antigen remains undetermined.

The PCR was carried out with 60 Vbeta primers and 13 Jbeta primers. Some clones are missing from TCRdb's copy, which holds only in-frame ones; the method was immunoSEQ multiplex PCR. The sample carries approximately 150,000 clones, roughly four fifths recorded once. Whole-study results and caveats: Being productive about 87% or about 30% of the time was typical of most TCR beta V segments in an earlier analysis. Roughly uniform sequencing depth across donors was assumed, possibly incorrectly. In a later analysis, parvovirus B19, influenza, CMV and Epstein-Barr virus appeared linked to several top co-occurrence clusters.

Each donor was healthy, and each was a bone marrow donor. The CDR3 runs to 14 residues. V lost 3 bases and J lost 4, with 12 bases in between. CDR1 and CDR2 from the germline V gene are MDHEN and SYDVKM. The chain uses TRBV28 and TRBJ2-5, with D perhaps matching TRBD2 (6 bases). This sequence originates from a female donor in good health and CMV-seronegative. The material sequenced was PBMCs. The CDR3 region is CASSLRGRTETQYF. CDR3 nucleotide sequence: TGTGCCAGCAGTTTGCGGGGTCGGACAGAGACCCAGTACTTC.